Listed below are T cell receptor beta chains from one sample, sequenced in a study of shared clonotypes between healthy human individuals. Libraries were prepared by immunoSEQ multiplex PCR; TCRdb keeps only in-frame clonotypes and omits some of them. The table lists 2 million to 2.5 million clones, 93% of them singletons. Sequencing used naive CD4+ T cells from PBMCs. These receptors originate from a young man in good health. Some clones in this sample may be carry-over from other donors' samples. Each CDR3 is given with its conserved first and last residue. A D gene is named only where the DNA matches it firmly. Expanded clones get a size class; other rows say once, few or many, or leave the size out.

v_call: TRBV5-1; d_call: NA; clone_size: once; j_call: TRBJ1-1; cdr3_aa: CASSYIGKNTEAFF; cdr3_nt: TGCGCCAGCAGCTATATTGGGAAGAACACTGAAGCTTTCTTT
v_call: TRBV5-1; d_call: NA; clone_size: NA; j_call: TRBJ1-1; cdr3_aa: CASSLEGTPGTEAFF; cdr3_nt: TGCGCCAGCAGCTTGGAAGGGACGCCCGGCACTGAAGCTTTCTTT
v_call: TRBV7-9; d_call: NA; clone_size: NA; j_call: TRBJ1-2; cdr3_aa: CASSLGAFSGYTF; cdr3_nt: TGTGCCAGCAGCCTGGGGGCCTTCAGCGGCTACACCTTC
v_call: TRBV27; d_call: NA; clone_size: NA; j_call: TRBJ2-5; cdr3_aa: CASSYTGVQETQYF; cdr3_nt: TGTGCCAGCAGTTACACAGGTGTCCAAGAGACCCAGTACTTC
v_call: TRBV5-4; d_call: TRBD2; clone_size: NA; j_call: TRBJ2-7; cdr3_aa: CASSLGGRALYEQYF; cdr3_nt: TGTGCCAGCAGCTTAGGCGGGAGGGCCTTGTACGAGCAGTACTTC
v_call: TRBV6-1; d_call: NA; clone_size: NA; j_call: TRBJ2-4; cdr3_aa: CASSLGGFDKNIQYF; cdr3_nt: TGTGCCAGCAGCCTGGGGGGCTTCGACAAAAACATTCAGTACTTC
v_call: TRBV19; d_call: TRBD1; clone_size: once; j_call: TRBJ2-7; cdr3_aa: CATRDRIHEQYF; cdr3_nt: TGTGCCACCAGGGACAGGATCCACGAGCAGTACTTC
v_call: TRBV9; d_call: NA; clone_size: NA; j_call: TRBJ1-1; cdr3_aa: CASSVTSATEAFF; cdr3_nt: TGTGCCAGCAGCGTCACGTCGGCCACTGAAGCTTTCTTT
v_call: TRBV6-1; d_call: NA; clone_size: NA; j_call: TRBJ1-4; cdr3_aa: CASSDWIELFF; cdr3_nt: TGTGCCAGCAGCGATTGGATAGAACTGTTTTTT
v_call: TRBV30; d_call: NA; clone_size: NA; j_call: TRBJ2-1; cdr3_aa: CACNRELARLSSYNEQFF; cdr3_nt: TGTGCCTGTAACCGGGAACTAGCCCGGCTAAGCTCCTACAATGAGCAGTTCTTC
v_call: TRBV5-4; d_call: NA; clone_size: few; j_call: TRBJ1-1; cdr3_aa: CASSSTVNTEAFF; cdr3_nt: TGTGCCAGCAGCTCGACAGTGAACACTGAAGCTTTCTTT
v_call: TRBV6-4; d_call: TRBD2; clone_size: NA; j_call: TRBJ2-7; cdr3_aa: CASRGGKSGTYEQYF; cdr3_nt: TGTGCCAGCAGGGGAGGGAAATCGGGTACCTACGAGCAGTACTTC
v_call: TRBV11-1; d_call: NA; clone_size: NA; j_call: TRBJ2-3; cdr3_aa: CASSLVVTTDTQYF; cdr3_nt: TGTGCCAGCAGCTTAGTTGTGACTACAGATACGCAGTATTTT
v_call: TRBV11-2; d_call: TRBD2; clone_size: NA; j_call: TRBJ2-1; cdr3_aa: CASSFFSGTTDNEQFF; cdr3_nt: TGTGCCAGCAGCTTCTTCTCCGGGACTACGGACAATGAGCAGTTCTTC
v_call: TRBV29-1; d_call: TRBD2; clone_size: NA; j_call: TRBJ2-7; cdr3_aa: CSVIPERTSGTREQYF; cdr3_nt: TGCAGCGTGATACCGGAACGTACGAGCGGGACCCGTGAGCAGTACTTC
v_call: TRBV5-1; d_call: NA; clone_size: NA; j_call: TRBJ1-2; cdr3_aa: CASSLDPGNYGYTF; cdr3_nt: TGCGCCAGCAGCTTGGATCCTGGGAACTATGGCTACACCTTC
v_call: TRBV19; d_call: NA; clone_size: NA; j_call: TRBJ1-3; cdr3_aa: CASSIRHGNTIYF; cdr3_nt: TGTGCCAGTAGTATCAGACACGGAAACACCATATATTTT
v_call: TRBV15; d_call: TRBD1; clone_size: NA; j_call: TRBJ2-7; cdr3_aa: CATSRESTRQGLEQYF; cdr3_nt: TGTGCCACCAGCAGAGAAAGTACGAGACAGGGTCTCGAGCAGTACTTC
v_call: TRBV2; d_call: NA; clone_size: NA; j_call: TRBJ1-1; cdr3_aa: CASSEEINTEAFF; cdr3_nt: TGTGCCAGCAGTGAAGAAATTAACACTGAAGCTTTCTTT
v_call: TRBV5-1; d_call: NA; clone_size: NA; j_call: TRBJ2-3; cdr3_aa: CASSRIGLAARGDTQYF; cdr3_nt: TGCGCCAGCAGCCGGATAGGGCTAGCCGCCCGGGGAGATACGCAGTATTTT